The sequence of this T cell receptor beta chain was determined in a study of identical twins. Study-wide findings and caveats: The degree of excess twin sharing was weaker in beta out-of-frame sequences. Shared out-of-frame alpha sequences (those common to twins) showed excess low generation probability.

This CDR3 is built from 15 residues. The J segment lost 8 bases and the V segment lost 4 bases, leaving 7 bases of the junction unmatched. Germline values: CDR1 SGHDN, CDR2 FVKESK. This clonotype was seen a handful of times. Its antigen is as yet unknown. TCRdb independently ran MiXCR on the 5' RACE reads; one entry per CDR3 protein. This table holds more than 400,000 distinct CDR3 sequences, 15% found once. This sample was shared with a second study, whose subject was yellow fever vaccine responses in identical twins.

The chain links TRBV14 to TRBJ2-1; 11 bases line up with TRBD2. The sequenced sample was CD4+ T cells sorted from blood. The source is a woman younger than 30 in good health. CDR3 DNA sequence: TGTGCCAGCAGCCCCCTAGCGGGGGGCGGGGATGAGCAGTTCTTC. Residues: CASSPLAGGGDEQFF. Variable domain in full (rest from reference TRBV14 and TRBJ2-1): EAGVTQFPSHSVIEKGQTVTLRCDPISGHDNLYWYRRVMGKEIKFLLHFVKESKQDESGMPNNRFLAERTGGTYSTLKVQPAELEDSGVYFCASSPLAGGGDEQFFGPGTRLTVL.